This T cell receptor (beta chain) stems from a study of shared clonotypes between healthy human individuals. The germline CDR1 and CDR2 sequences are SGHTA and FQGTGA. V was shortened by 4 bases and J by 3 bases, with 9 bases between the two germline ends. The CDR3 is 13 amino acids. Deep-level assay runs were performed. Data came from immunoSEQ multiplex PCR; TCRdb stores just in-frame clones and leaves some out. The table shows roughly 1 million clones, with about 80% occurring only once. Comments on this clone: A much larger clone is a single base away; this may be a read error. Other DNA sequences of this sample code for an identical CDR3.

Specimen: memory CD4+ T cells from PBMCs. Described subset: CD45RA-negative fraction. This receptor was taken from a man younger than 35 in good health. Some clones in this sample may be carry-over from other donors' samples. The rearrangement links TRBV7-3 to TRBJ1-1, with D tentatively TRBD1 (6 bases). The CDR3 nucleotides read TGTGCCAGCAGCTCACAGGGAGACACTGAAGCTTTCTTT. Its protein is CASSSQGDTEAFF.